These 14 T cell receptor beta chains came from one sample sequenced in a study of blood T cell repertoires in COVID-19. The method was immunoSEQ multiplex PCR; TCRdb's version includes in-frame clones alone and lacks a portion of them. The sample yields roughly 190,000 clones, roughly 80% seen once. Material: PBMCs or T cells enriched from blood (not recorded which). The source of these receptors is a woman in her 30s who had recovered from COVID-19.

This clone was seen only a few times. The V gene is TRBV5-1, the J gene TRBJ2-3, with a weak D call TRBD2 (5 bases). V was pared by 3 bases and J by 0 bases, with 11 bases between. CDR3 size: 15 residues. CDR1 SGHRS and CDR2 YFSETQ come from the germline V gene. For the CDR3, the DNA is TGCGCCAGCAGCTCGATAGGAGGAAGCACAGATACGCAGTATTTT. Encoded protein: CASSSIGGSTDTQYF.

The rearrangement links TRBV3-1 (or the pseudogene TRBV3-2) to TRBJ2-1; D is unclear. The CDR3 runs 15 residues. The germline gives CDR1 LGHDT, CDR2 YNNKEL (reference sequence). Trimming shortened V by 4 bases and J by 7 bases, and 17 bases separated the two germline ends. The CDR3 loop is CASSPSIFAPNEQFF. The CDR3 nucleotides read TGTGCCAGCAGCCCATCTATCTTCGCGCCGAATGAGCAGTTCTTC.

The chain joins TRBV30 to TRBJ2-1; 9 bases agree with TRBD1. Germline-derived CDR1 and CDR2 are GTSNPN and SVGIG (reference sequence). V shed 3 bases and J 14 bases; nucleotides not matched to a gene: 14. CDR3 size: 14 residues. CDR3 protein: CAWSPPGTGRVEFF. In DNA form, the CDR3 reads TGTGCCTGGAGCCCCCCCGGGACAGGGAGAGTGGAGTTCTTC. Full variable domain (remainder filled in from reference TRBV30 and TRBJ2-1): SQTIHQWPATLVQPVGSPLSLECTVEGTSNPNLYWYRQAAGRGLQLLFYSVGIGQISSEVPQNLSASRPQDRQFILSSKKLLLSDSGFYLCAWSPPGTGRVEFFGPGTRLTVL.

This chain connects TRBV5-1 to TRBJ1-2; D gene ambiguous. This CDR3 spans 14 amino acids. The V end was cut by 1 base, the J end by 3 bases, with 10 bases between. Germline V gives CDR1 SGHRS, CDR2 YFSETQ. The CDR3 DNA reads TGCGCCAGCAGCTTGTCGCACGGAGACTATGGCTACACCTTC. It encodes CASSLSHGDYGYTF.

V usage is TRBV7-2 and J usage is TRBJ1-1; D not resolved. With 2 bases removed from V and 6 bases from J, the gap between germline ends came to 19 bases. CDR1 is SGHTA and CDR2 is FQGNSA in the germline V gene. CDR3 size: 16 residues. The CDR3 DNA is TGTGCCAGCAGCTTAAAATGGGCTGGATGGTACGCTGAAGCTTTCTTT. This gives the protein CASSLKWAGWYAEAFF.

V gene TRBV5-1 combines with J gene TRBJ1-5; a possible D gene is TRBD1 (6 bases). V was pared by 3 bases and J by 6 bases, with 16 bases between. CDR3 length equals 15 residues. Germline V gives CDR1 SGHRS, CDR2 YFSETQ. The CDR3 DNA follows: TGCGCCAGCAGCTATGCGGGGGGGGCCGGTCAGCCCCAGCATTTT. Amino acids: CASSYAGGAGQPQHF. Together with reference TRBV5-1 and TRBJ1-5, the CDR3 gives the full variable domain: KAGVTQTPRYLIKTRGQQVTLSCSPISGHRSVSWYQQTPGQGLQFLFEYFSETQRNKGNFPGRFSGRQFSNSRSEMNVSTLELGDSALYLCASSYAGGAGQPQHFGDGTRLSIL.

Regarding this clone: Mismatch with germline at one junction end may stem from a read error. Other DNA sequences from this sample encode an identical CDR3 as well. This CDR3 is CASSYAGGVNTGELFF. The CDR3 nucleotides read TGTGCTAGCAGCTACGCGGGGGGAGTGAACACCGGGGAGCTGTTTTTT. This sequence joins TRBV7-9 and TRBJ2-2; TRBD2 agrees at 8 bases. The CDR3 has 16 residues. Germline V CDR1 and CDR2: SEHNR, FQNEAQ (reference sequence). Drawing the rest from reference TRBV7-9 and TRBJ2-2, the complete variable domain is DTGVSQNPRHKITKRGQNVTFRCDPISEHNRLYWYRQTLGQGPEFLTYFQNEAQLEKSRLLSDRFSAERPKGSFSTLEIQRTEQGDSAMYLCASSYAGGVNTGELFFGEGSRLTVL.

This chain uses TRBV2 with TRBJ1-5; D is uncertain. The CDR3 runs to 17 residues. Germline CDR1 and CDR2: SNHLY and FYNNEI. Trimming took off 7 bases at V and 2 bases at J, with 21 bases between the two ends. CDR3 bases: TGTGCCAGCACCCCCGCTCTCCTCTCCGGTGGCAATCAGCCCCAGCATTTT. Translation: CASTPALLSGGNQPQHF.

CDR3 bases: TGTGCCAGTAGTTCCCGAGCGCTTTATGGCTACACCTTC. Its protein product is CASSSRALYGYTF. This rearrangement joins TRBV19 to TRBJ1-2, with D unclear. CDR3 length: 13 residues. CDR1 is LNHDA, CDR2 SQIVND, per germline (reference sequence). The ends were cut back, 5 bases at V and 5 bases at J, with 12 bases in the middle.

The genes are TRBV12-5 and TRBJ2-3, with D unclear. The V and J ends lost 1 base and 6 bases respectively, with 11 bases between them. The germline V gene has CDR1 LGHNT and CDR2 FRNRAP. The CDR3 consists of 14 residues. The CDR3 DNA reads TGTGCTAGTGGTTTGGGCGCTCCCCCGGATACGCAGTATTTT. This codes for CASGLGAPPDTQYF.

This clone was recorded once. This rearrangement joins TRBV10-1 to TRBJ1-2, with D tentatively TRBD1 (5 bases). V lost 2 bases to trimming and J lost 4 bases, with 17 bases between them. The CDR3 spans 16 residues. Germline CDR1 is WNHNN and CDR2 is SYGVQD (reference sequence). The CDR3 loop reads CASSEPRTRRCYGYTF. DNA of the CDR3: TGCGCCAGCAGTGAGCCCCGGACACGTCGGTGCTATGGCTACACCTTC.

This rearrangement joins TRBV19 to TRBJ1-6; possibly TRBD1 for D (5 bases). Germline CDR1 and CDR2: LNHDA and SQIVND (reference sequence). The CDR3 spans 12 residues. V was clipped by 6 bases and J by 6 bases, with 6 bases between them. CDR3 in DNA: TGTGCCAGTAGACAGGTTAATTCACCCCTCCACTTT. Residues: CASRQVNSPLHF.

CDR3 nucleotides: TGTGCCAGCAGCTTTTACAGCTATGGCTACACCTTC. This codes for CASSFYSYGYTF. The chain combines TRBV11-2 with TRBJ1-2; D is ambiguous. V lost 3 bases, J lost 4 bases, and 6 bases lay in between. The CDR3 is 12 amino acids. The germline gives CDR1 SGHAT, CDR2 FQNNGV. The full variable domain, its missing parts supplied by reference TRBV11-2 and TRBJ1-2, is EAGVAQSPRYKIIEKRQSVAFWCNPISGHATLYWYQQILGQGPKLLIQFQNNGVVDDSQLPKDRFSAERLKGVDSTLKIQPAKLEDSAVYLCASSFYSYGYTFGSGTRLTVV.

This chain uses TRBV4-1 with TRBJ2-3, with D tentatively TRBD1 (5 bases). The V and J ends lost 0 bases and 0 bases respectively, with 13 bases between them. Germline CDR1 MGHRA, CDR2 YSYEKL. This CDR3 contains 17 residues. CDR3 DNA sequence: TGCGCCAGCAGCCAAGATCATCAGGGCACTAGCACAGATACGCAGTATTTT. This sequence encodes CASSQDHQGTSTDTQYF.